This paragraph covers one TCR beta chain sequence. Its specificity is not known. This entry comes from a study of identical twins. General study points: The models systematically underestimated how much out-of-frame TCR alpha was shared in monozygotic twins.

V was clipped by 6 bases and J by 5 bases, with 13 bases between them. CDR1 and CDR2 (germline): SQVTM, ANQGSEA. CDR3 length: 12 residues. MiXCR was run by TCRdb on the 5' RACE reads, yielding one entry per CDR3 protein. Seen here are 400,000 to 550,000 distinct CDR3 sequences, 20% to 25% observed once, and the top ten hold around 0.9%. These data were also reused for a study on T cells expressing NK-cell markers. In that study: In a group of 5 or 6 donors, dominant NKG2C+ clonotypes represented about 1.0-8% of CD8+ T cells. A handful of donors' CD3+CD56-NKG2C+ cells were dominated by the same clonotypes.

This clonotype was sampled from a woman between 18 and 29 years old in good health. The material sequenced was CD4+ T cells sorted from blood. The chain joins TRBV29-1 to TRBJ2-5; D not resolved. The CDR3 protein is CSVRRAGETQYF. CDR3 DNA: TGCAGCGTCCGCCGGGCTGGGGAGACCCAGTACTTC.